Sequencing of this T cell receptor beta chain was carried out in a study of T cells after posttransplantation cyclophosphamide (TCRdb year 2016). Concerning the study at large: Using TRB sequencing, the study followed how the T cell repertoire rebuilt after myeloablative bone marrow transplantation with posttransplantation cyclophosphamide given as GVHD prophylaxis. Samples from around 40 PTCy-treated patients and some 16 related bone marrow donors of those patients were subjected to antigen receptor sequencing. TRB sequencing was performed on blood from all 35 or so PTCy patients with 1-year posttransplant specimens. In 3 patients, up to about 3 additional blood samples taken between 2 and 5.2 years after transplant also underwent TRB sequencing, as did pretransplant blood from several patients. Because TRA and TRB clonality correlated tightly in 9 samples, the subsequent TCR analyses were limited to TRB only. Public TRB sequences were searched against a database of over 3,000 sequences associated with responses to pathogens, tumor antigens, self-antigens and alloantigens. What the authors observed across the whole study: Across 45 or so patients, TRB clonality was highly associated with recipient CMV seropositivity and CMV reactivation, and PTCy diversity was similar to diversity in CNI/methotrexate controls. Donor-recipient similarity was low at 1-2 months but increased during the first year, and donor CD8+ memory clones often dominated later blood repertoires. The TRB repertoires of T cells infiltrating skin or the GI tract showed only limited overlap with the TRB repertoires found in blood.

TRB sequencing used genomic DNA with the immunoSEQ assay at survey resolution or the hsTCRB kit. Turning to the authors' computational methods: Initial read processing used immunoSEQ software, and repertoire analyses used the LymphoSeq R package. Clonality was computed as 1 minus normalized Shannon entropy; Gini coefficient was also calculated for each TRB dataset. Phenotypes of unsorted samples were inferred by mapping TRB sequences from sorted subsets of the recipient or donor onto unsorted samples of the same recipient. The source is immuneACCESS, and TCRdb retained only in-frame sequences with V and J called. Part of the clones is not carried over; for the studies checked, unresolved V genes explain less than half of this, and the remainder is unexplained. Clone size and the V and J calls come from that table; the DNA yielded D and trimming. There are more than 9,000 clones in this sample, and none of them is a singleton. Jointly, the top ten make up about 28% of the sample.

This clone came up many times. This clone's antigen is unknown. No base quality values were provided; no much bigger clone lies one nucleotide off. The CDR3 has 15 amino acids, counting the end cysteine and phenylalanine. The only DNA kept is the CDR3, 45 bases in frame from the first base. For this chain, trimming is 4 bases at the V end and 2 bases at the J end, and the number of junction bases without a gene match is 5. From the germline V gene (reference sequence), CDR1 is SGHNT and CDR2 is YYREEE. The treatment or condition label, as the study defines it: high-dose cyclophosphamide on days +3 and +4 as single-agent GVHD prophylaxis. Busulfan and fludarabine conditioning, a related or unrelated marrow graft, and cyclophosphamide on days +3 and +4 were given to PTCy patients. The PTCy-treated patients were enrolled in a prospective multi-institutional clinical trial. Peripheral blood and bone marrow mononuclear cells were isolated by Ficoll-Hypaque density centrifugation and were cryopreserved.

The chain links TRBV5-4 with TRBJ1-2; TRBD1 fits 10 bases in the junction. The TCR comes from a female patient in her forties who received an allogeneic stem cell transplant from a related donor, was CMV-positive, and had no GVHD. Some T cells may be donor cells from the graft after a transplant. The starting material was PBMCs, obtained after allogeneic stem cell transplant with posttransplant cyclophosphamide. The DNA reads TGTGCCAGCAGCGTGAGGGGACAGGGGAACTATGGCTACACCTTC. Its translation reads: CASSVRGQGNYGYTF. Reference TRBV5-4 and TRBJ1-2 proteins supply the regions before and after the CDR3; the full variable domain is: ETGVTQSPTHLIKTRGQQVTLRCSSQSGHNTVSWYQQALGQGPQFIFQYYREEENGRGNFPPRFSGLQFPNYSSELNVNALELDDSALYLCASSVRGQGNYGYTFGSGTRLTVV.